Listed below are T cell receptor beta chains from one sample, sequenced in a study of cytomegalovirus exposure and HLA in healthy donors. The method was immunoSEQ multiplex PCR; TCRdb's version includes in-frame clones alone and lacks a portion of them. The table shows 60,000 to 70,000 clones, with approximately 68% occurring only once. The source material was PBMCs. The receptors derive from a woman aged 25 to 45 in good health and CMV-seronegative. CDR3s include the opening cysteine and the closing phenylalanine or tryptophan. D genes are given only for firm matches. Only some rows state a clone size, as once, few, many or a class for expanded clones.

D gene: TRBD2; clone size: .; V gene: TRBV18; J gene: TRBJ2-7; CDR3 protein: CASSPLGTSGSYEQYF; CDR3 DNA: TGTGCCAGCTCACCTCTAGGGACTAGCGGTTCCTACGAGCAGTACTTC
D gene: TRBD1; clone size: .; V gene: TRBV29-1; J gene: TRBJ2-7; CDR3 protein: CSVGTGSNYEQYF; CDR3 DNA: TGCAGCGTCGGGACAGGGAGTAACTACGAGCAGTACTTC
D gene: .; clone size: .; V gene: TRBV6-1; J gene: TRBJ1-4; CDR3 protein: CASSEQAPAVWAGEKLFF; CDR3 DNA: TGTGCCAGCAGTGAACAGGCCCCGGCCGTCTGGGCGGGGGAAAAACTGTTTTTT
D gene: .; clone size: .; V gene: TRBV7-2; J gene: TRBJ1-5; CDR3 protein: CASSLVDASNQPQHF; CDR3 DNA: TGTGCCAGCAGCTTAGTAGATGCTAGCAATCAGCCCCAGCATTTT
D gene: TRBD1; clone size: .; V gene: TRBV5-1; J gene: TRBJ2-7; CDR3 protein: CASSSGTGFYEQYF; CDR3 DNA: TGCGCCAGCAGCTCCGGGACAGGGTTCTACGAGCAGTACTTC
D gene: TRBD1; clone size: .; V gene: TRBV27; J gene: TRBJ1-5; CDR3 protein: CATSTGVLQPQHF; CDR3 DNA: TGTGCCACTTCGACAGGGGTTCTTCAGCCCCAGCATTTT
D gene: .; clone size: .; V gene: TRBV10-3; J gene: TRBJ1-5; CDR3 protein: CAISESGNQPQHF; CDR3 DNA: TGTGCCATCAGTGAGTCCGGGAATCAGCCCCAGCATTTT
D gene: TRBD1; clone size: .; V gene: TRBV27; J gene: TRBJ1-2; CDR3 protein: CASTTRQGANYGYTF; CDR3 DNA: TGTGCCAGCACCACTAGACAGGGGGCGAACTATGGCTACACCTTC
D gene: .; clone size: .; V gene: TRBV5-1; J gene: TRBJ1-1; CDR3 protein: CASSLTGTNTEAFF; CDR3 DNA: TGCGCCAGCAGCTTGACAGGGACGAACACTGAAGCTTTCTTT
D gene: TRBD2; clone size: .; V gene: TRBV30; J gene: TRBJ2-3; CDR3 protein: CAWRDGTSFADTQYF; CDR3 DNA: TGTGCCTGGAGGGATGGGACTAGCTTCGCAGATACGCAGTATTTT
D gene: TRBD2; clone size: few; V gene: TRBV5-1; J gene: TRBJ2-1; CDR3 protein: CASGRGDSYNEQFF; CDR3 DNA: TGCGCCAGCGGCCGGGGGGACTCCTACAATGAGCAGTTCTTC
D gene: TRBD1; clone size: .; V gene: TRBV7-7; J gene: TRBJ2-7; CDR3 protein: CASTRRRTGTGSSSYEQYF; CDR3 DNA: TGTGCTAGCACCCGCCGTCGGACCGGGACAGGTTCTAGCTCCTACGAGCAGTACTTC
D gene: .; clone size: .; V gene: TRBV19; J gene: TRBJ1-5; CDR3 protein: CASSIGAGVYSNQPQHF; CDR3 DNA: TGTGCCAGTAGTATAGGGGCAGGGGTCTATAGCAATCAGCCCCAGCATTTT
D gene: TRBD1; clone size: .; V gene: TRBV27; J gene: TRBJ2-1; CDR3 protein: CASSATGTGVYNEQFF; CDR3 DNA: TGTGCCAGCAGCGCGACCGGGACAGGGGTCTACAATGAGCAGTTCTTC
D gene: TRBD1; clone size: .; V gene: TRBV30; J gene: TRBJ1-1; CDR3 protein: CAWSVLSGQGEAFF; CDR3 DNA: TGTGCCTGGAGTGTTTTATCGGGACAGGGTGAAGCTTTCTTT
D gene: TRBD1; clone size: .; V gene: TRBV5-1; J gene: TRBJ1-1; CDR3 protein: CASSLATGGTEAFF; CDR3 DNA: TGCGCCAGCAGCTTGGCGACAGGGGGCACTGAAGCTTTCTTT
D gene: .; clone size: .; V gene: TRBV30; J gene: TRBJ2-2; CDR3 protein: CAWSRKPPGDTGELFF; CDR3 DNA: TGTGCCTGGAGTAGAAAGCCCCCAGGGGACACCGGGGAGCTGTTTTTT
D gene: .; clone size: .; V gene: TRBV2; J gene: TRBJ1-5; CDR3 protein: CASREDGVRGQPQHF; CDR3 DNA: TGTGCCAGCAGAGAAGACGGGGTTCGGGGTCAGCCCCAGCATTTT
D gene: TRBD1; clone size: .; V gene: TRBV5-1; J gene: TRBJ1-4; CDR3 protein: CASSLRTGVEKLFF; CDR3 DNA: TGCGCCAGCAGCTTGAGGACAGGGGTCGAAAAACTGTTTTTT
D gene: TRBD1; clone size: few; V gene: TRBV5-1; J gene: TRBJ2-2; CDR3 protein: CASSPLRGPMSGELFF; CDR3 DNA: TGCGCCAGCAGCCCGTTGAGGGGGCCCATGTCCGGGGAGCTGTTTTTT
D gene: TRBD1; clone size: once; V gene: TRBV5-1; J gene: TRBJ1-6; CDR3 protein: CASSFPGQGDSPLHF; CDR3 DNA: TGCGCCAGCAGCTTCCCGGGACAGGGGGATTCACCCCTCCACTTT
D gene: TRBD1; clone size: .; V gene: TRBV7-2; J gene: TRBJ1-2; CDR3 protein: CASSLVTGDDYGYTF; CDR3 DNA: TGTGCCAGCAGCTTAGTAACAGGGGACGACTATGGCTACACCTTC
D gene: .; clone size: .; V gene: TRBV4-2; J gene: TRBJ2-7; CDR3 protein: CASSQELTGSSYEQYF; CDR3 DNA: TGTGCCAGCAGCCAAGAGCTGACAGGTTCCTCCTACGAGCAGTACTTC
D gene: TRBD1; clone size: .; V gene: TRBV30; J gene: TRBJ1-1; CDR3 protein: CAWSVQDRGKTEAFF; CDR3 DNA: TGTGCCTGGAGTGTACAGGACAGGGGGAAGACTGAAGCTTTCTTT
D gene: .; clone size: .; V gene: TRBV9; J gene: TRBJ1-4; CDR3 protein: CASTVGGFSDEKLFF; CDR3 DNA: TGTGCCAGCACTGTAGGGGGTTTTTCTGATGAAAAACTGTTTTTT